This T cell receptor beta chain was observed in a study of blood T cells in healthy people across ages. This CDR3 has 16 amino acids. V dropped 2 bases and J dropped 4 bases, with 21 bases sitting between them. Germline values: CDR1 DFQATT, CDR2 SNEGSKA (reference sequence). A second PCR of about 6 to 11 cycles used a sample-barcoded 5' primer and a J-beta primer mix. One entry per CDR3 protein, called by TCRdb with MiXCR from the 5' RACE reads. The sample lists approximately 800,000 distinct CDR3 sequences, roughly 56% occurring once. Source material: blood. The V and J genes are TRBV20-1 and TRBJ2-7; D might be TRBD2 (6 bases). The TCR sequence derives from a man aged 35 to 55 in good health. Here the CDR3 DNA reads TGCAGTGCTAGACCACTTCCTGACGGGAGCGGTTACGAGCAGTACTTC. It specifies CSARPLPDGSGYEQYF.